The 25 T cell receptor beta chains below all came from one sample that was sequenced in a study of regulatory T cells in long-lasting Graves disease. The sample's time point: newly diagnosed GD, antithyroid drugs for less than 3 months. Extracted RNA from PBMCs served as the source of the TCR library. Arm-PCR of CDR3 regions and iRepertoire HTBI primers were used to build TCR beta libraries. TCRdb recomputed calls from the multiplex PCR reads with MiXCR, one row per CDR3 protein. The sample contains 420,000 or so distinct CDR3 sequences, 16% of which appear only once. The same data also contributed to another study, on T cells in Graves' hyperthyroidism and ophthalmopathy.

The sequencing used peripheral blood mononuclear cells (PBMCs), collected at new diagnosis, from a patient treated with antithyroid drugs. Every receptor here comes from a woman aged 18 to 35 with Graves disease.

At least ten counts were recorded for this clonotype. V is TRBV4-3 and J is TRBJ2-5, with D possibly TRBD2 on 6 matching bases. Germline V gene lookup returns CDR1 LGHNA and CDR2 YSLEER. The germline V and J ends were trimmed by 0 bases and 10 bases, with 24 bases remaining between them. This CDR3 region has 17 residues. CDR3 loop: CASSQDRSGTGMGGQYF. In DNA, the CDR3 is TGCGCCAGCAGCCAAGATCGGTCCGGGACCGGAATGGGGGGCCAGTACTTC.

At least ten counts were recorded for this clonotype. V usage is TRBV3-1 and J usage is TRBJ1-2, with no clear D. This CDR3 spans 13 amino acids. The V and J ends lost 4 bases and 8 bases respectively, with 14 bases between them. From germline, CDR1 is LGHDT and CDR2 YNNKEL (reference sequence). The CDR3 coding sequence is TGTGCCAGCAGCCCATCCAAGCCCGGCGGCTACACCTTC. This codes for CASSPSKPGGYTF.

This clonotype was seen a handful of times. The rearrangement joins TRBV12-5 to TRBJ2-1; D is possibly TRBD1 or TRBD2 (6 bases each). CDR3 length: 17 amino acids. Trimming shortened V by 2 bases and J by 7 bases, and 21 bases separated the two germline ends. From germline, CDR1 is LGHNT and CDR2 FRNRAP. This CDR3 is CASGLYSLGGAGNEQFF. The CDR3 nucleotides read TGTGCTAGTGGTTTGTACTCTTTGGGGGGCGCGGGGAATGAGCAGTTCTTC. Full variable domain (rest looked up from reference TRBV12-5 and TRBJ2-1): DARVTQTPRHKVTEMGQEVTMRCQPILGHNTVFWYRQTMMQGLELLAYFRNRAPLDDSGMPKDRFSAEMPDATLATLKIQPSEPRDSAVYFCASGLYSLGGAGNEQFFGPGTRLTVL.

The sample holds a few counts of this clonotype. The V call is TRBV7-2, the J call TRBJ2-6; D may match TRBD1 or TRBD2 (6 bases each). CDR1 and CDR2 from the germline V gene are SGHTA and FQGNSA. V gave up 5 bases and J gave up 0 bases, with 17 bases separating them. This CDR3 region has 18 residues. The CDR3 nucleotides are TGTGCCAGCAGCCCAAGGGGGTGGGGGGACTCTGGGGCCAACGTCCTGACTTTC. Amino acid sequence: CASSPRGWGDSGANVLTF.

Worth noting for this clonotype: Mismatch with germline at one junction end may stem from a read error. The J gene is TRBJ2-1, the V gene TRBV20-1, with a possible D match to TRBD1 (6 bases). This CDR3 is built from 15 residues. Germline CDR1 and CDR2: DFQATT and SNEGSKA (reference sequence). The CDR3 sequence is CSARTFGQFHNQQFF. CDR3 coding DNA: TGCAGTGCTAGGACGTTTGGACAGTTTCACAATCAGCAGTTCTTC.

On this clonotype: A single base separates this from a much larger clone, so it may be a read error. The conserved closing phenylalanine or tryptophan is absent in this CDR3, likely reflecting a read error. The J gene is TRBJ2-5, the V gene TRBV20-1; D remains ambiguous. The V gene lost 1 base and the J gene lost 1 base, with 10 bases spanning the gap. The CDR3 is 14 amino acids. Germline CDR1 DFQATT, CDR2 SNEGSKA (reference sequence). CDR3: CSARGLFGQETQYL. CDR3 bases: TGCAGTGCTAGAGGTCTATTCGGCCAAGAGACCCAGTACCTC.

The V and J genes are TRBV28 and TRBJ2-4; 9 bases are shared with TRBD1. CDR3 length: 18 residues. CDR1 and CDR2 from the germline V gene are MDHEN and SYDVKM. After removal of 2 bases from V and 0 bases from J, the junction contained 8 bases not matched to a gene. CDR3 sequence: CASSLSDRGREAKNIQYF. Here the CDR3 DNA reads TGTGCCAGCAGTTTAAGTGACAGGGGGAGGGAAGCCAAAAACATTCAGTACTTC.

In its sample, this clonotype was seen many times. The CDR3 loop reads CASSQYRSYEQYF. The DNA for the CDR3 is TGTGCCAGCAGCCAATACAGGTCCTACGAGCAGTACTTC. The chain combines TRBV14 with TRBJ2-7, with TRBD1 as a possible D gene (5 bases). The germline V and J ends were trimmed by 2 bases and 1 base, with 6 bases remaining between them. Germline loops: CDR1 SGHDN, CDR2 FVKESK. The CDR3 is 13 residues long.

The rearrangement uses TRBV6-1 and TRBJ1-3; 7 bases align to TRBD1. The germline CDR1 and CDR2 sequences are MNHNS and SASEGT. Trimming cost V 4 bases and J 3 bases; bases outside gene matches: 6. The CDR3 is made up of 15 amino acids. The CDR3 spells CASSVTGTVGNTIYF. CDR3 sequence (DNA): TGTGCCAGCAGTGTAACCGGGACAGTTGGAAACACCATATATTTT.

The table lists this clonotype with many counts. The chain recombines TRBV30 with TRBJ1-1; possible D gene TRBD1, 5 bases. CDR1 GTSNPN and CDR2 SVGIG come from the germline V gene (reference sequence). CDR3 length: 14 residues. V was pared by 0 bases and J by 4 bases, with 12 bases between. The CDR3 sequence is CAWSVLWGSTEAFF. For the CDR3, the DNA is TGTGCCTGGAGTGTACTCTGGGGGAGCACTGAAGCTTTCTTT.

This chain links TRBV5-1 with TRBJ1-1; D perhaps matches TRBD1 (5 bases). The germline V gene has CDR1 SGHRS and CDR2 YFSETQ. The CDR3 loop spans 13 amino acids. With 2 bases removed from V and 4 bases from J, the gap between germline ends came to 9 bases. The DNA for the CDR3 is TGCGCCAGCAGCTTAGGGACGATCACTGAAGCTTTCTTT. Protein product: CASSLGTITEAFF.

In this sample, this clonotype turned up many times. CDR3 nucleotide sequence: TGCAGCGACGCGGGACAGGGGGCGGTAGGCGGCTACACCTTC. It codes for CSDAGQGAVGGYTF. V usage is TRBV29-1 and J usage is TRBJ1-2, with 12 nucleotides matching TRBD1. V trimming: 7 bases; J trimming: 8 bases; junction bases outside the gene matches: 11. The CDR3 is 14 residues long. Germline lookup yields CDR1 SQVTM and CDR2 ANQGSEA.

This clonotype was observed many times. The J gene is TRBJ2-1, the V gene TRBV24-1; TRBD2 aligns across 8 bases. From germline, CDR1 is KGHDR and CDR2 SFDVKD. The J segment lost 0 bases and the V segment lost 6 bases, leaving 9 bases of the junction unmatched. This CDR3 has 17 residues. CDR3: CATSKTIAGSSYNEQFF. In nucleotides, the CDR3 is TGTGCCACCAGTAAAACCATAGCGGGGAGCTCCTACAATGAGCAGTTCTTC.

This chain connects TRBV15 to TRBJ2-3; D is ambiguous. Germline CDR1 LNHNV, CDR2 YYDKDF (reference sequence). The CDR3 runs to 15 residues. Trimming shortened V by 4 bases and J by 2 bases, and 13 bases separated the two germline ends. The DNA for the CDR3 is TGTGCCACCAGCAAAGACTCACTTTCCACAGATACGCAGTATTTT. Translated, it gives CATSKDSLSTDTQYF.

Many counts were recorded for this clonotype. The rearrangement joins TRBV27 to TRBJ1-2, with a possible D match to TRBD1 (5 bases). The CDR3 is 11 residues long. Germline V gives CDR1 MNHEY, CDR2 SMNVEV (reference sequence). Deletions cut 6 bases from V and 7 bases from J, with 9 bases between. The CDR3: CASRAGFGYTF. The CDR3 DNA reads as TGTGCCAGCAGGGCAGGGTTTGGCTACACCTTC.

This clonotype was detected ten times or more. The J gene is TRBJ1-5, the V gene TRBV12-3 or TRBV12-4; unclear D gene. The CDR3 has 14 amino acids. Deletions cut 5 bases from V and 0 bases from J, with 8 bases between. The CDR3 region has the DNA TGTGCCAGCAGTAAGGCGTATAGCAATCAGCCCCAGCATTTT. Protein: CASSKAYSNQPQHF.

This clonotype has at least ten counts. The chain joins TRBV20-1 to TRBJ2-1; 9 nucleotides line up with TRBD2. The CDR3 is made up of 16 amino acids. Trimming removed 5 bases from V and 9 bases from J; junction bases left unmatched: 17. Germline CDR1 is DFQATT and CDR2 is SNEGSKA (reference sequence). The CDR3 bases are TGCAGTGCTGGCCCGGGGGGCGGGAGGGCCGGTAGTGAGCAGTTCTTC. Translated: CSAGPGGGRAGSEQFF.

The table lists this clonotype with many counts. The V gene is TRBV7-9, the J gene TRBJ1-4; 7 nucleotides line up with TRBD1. The CDR3 has 14 amino acids. The V gene end was trimmed by 5 bases and the J gene end by 8 bases; junction bases not matched to a gene: 8. CDR1 is SEHNR and CDR2 is FQNEAQ in the germline V gene (reference sequence). The CDR3 region has the DNA TGTGCCAGCAGCCTACAGGGGATGGGAGAAAAACTGTTTTTT. Translated: CASSLQGMGEKLFF.

This chain connects TRBV20-1 to TRBJ2-4, with a weak D call TRBD1 (8 bases). V was trimmed by 4 bases and J by 8 bases, leaving 21 bases between them. Germline CDR1 reads DFQATT; CDR2 reads SNEGSKA (reference sequence). The CDR3 is 15 residues long. The CDR3 DNA reads TGCAGTGCTACTCACTACAGGGGGGGCAGGGACATTCAGTACTTC. Residues: CSATHYRGGRDIQYF.

This clonotype was detected a few times. This chain links TRBV28 with TRBJ1-4; 12 bases line up with TRBD1. The CDR3 has 16 residues. J was trimmed by 3 bases and V by 5 bases; bases with no gene match: 4. The germline V gene encodes CDR1 MDHEN and CDR2 SYDVKM. CDR3 protein: CASSEGTGGSNEKLFF. CDR3 DNA sequence: TGTGCCAGCAGTGAAGGGACAGGGGGCTCTAATGAAAAACTGTTTTTT.

The J gene is TRBJ1-2, the V gene TRBV9; 7 nucleotides align to TRBD1. J gave up 4 bases and V 3 bases, and 6 bases lay outside the gene matches. Germline CDR1 and CDR2: SGDLS and YYNGEE. This CDR3 spans 14 amino acids. In DNA form, the CDR3 reads TGTGCCAGCAGCGGGGGACAGTTTAGCTATGGCTACACCTTC. It encodes CASSGGQFSYGYTF.

A single count supports this clonotype. The chain has TRBV20-1 and TRBJ2-1; 8 positions match TRBD2. Germline V gene sequence: CDR1 DFQATT, CDR2 SNEGSKA (reference sequence). CDR3 length: 14 amino acids. V was clipped by 7 bases and J by 4 bases; unmatched bases: 9. CDR3 loop: CSGRLAKPYNEQFF. DNA for the CDR3: TGCAGTGGGAGACTAGCGAAACCATACAATGAGCAGTTCTTC.

This clonotype was counted a few times. The rearrangement links TRBV20-1 to TRBJ2-7, with TRBD2 as a possible D gene (6 bases). The V gene's germline CDR1 is DFQATT and CDR2 SNEGSKA (reference sequence). Trimming cost V 6 bases and J 3 bases, with 15 bases left between them. The CDR3 contains 13 residues. CDR3 nucleotides: TGCAGTGCCCAACACGGGAGTATCTACGAGCAGTACTTC. Translating gives CSAQHGSIYEQYF.

This clonotype was picked up many times. This chain connects TRBV12-3 or TRBV12-4 to TRBJ2-5; 11 nucleotides line up with TRBD2. The CDR3 covers 20 residues. With V trimmed by 3 bases and J by 7 bases, 22 bases remained unmatched. CDR3 nucleotides: TGTGCCAGCAGTTTGTCCTTCCCGGGACTAGCGGATGGTCAGGGGGGGACCCAGTACTTC. Its protein product is CASSLSFPGLADGQGGTQYF.

This clonotype was counted at least ten times. The V gene is TRBV28, the J gene TRBJ2-1, with 11 positions matching TRBD2. Trimming cost V 3 bases and J 9 bases; bases outside gene matches: 4. From germline, CDR1 is MDHEN and CDR2 SYDVKM. This CDR3 has 14 residues. Written as DNA, the CDR3 is TGTGCCAGCAGTTTGACTAGCGGGAACGTTGAGCAGTTCTTC. Translating gives CASSLTSGNVEQFF.